What follows are 19 T cell receptor beta chains derived from one specimen sequenced in a study of post-analysis software for immune sequencing data. Overall study results and limits: Five or six TRBV segments were more frequent in patients than controls; TRBV5-6, TRBV5-1 and TRBV20-1 belonged to this group.

These TCRs are of unknown antigen specificity. Carried by the TCR beta cDNA libraries were unique molecular identifiers. TCRdb ran MiXCR on the PCR reads and lists one entry per CDR3 protein. The table has about 800,000 distinct CDR3 sequences, roughly 29% seen once; the top ten hold more than 0.55%. Sequencing input: blood. These receptors were obtained from a girl between 5 and 17 years old with multiple sclerosis.

The V call is TRBV7-2, the J call TRBJ2-3; no firm D call. The CDR3 has 15 residues. Germline V gives CDR1 SGHTA, CDR2 FQGNSA. Deletions cut 5 bases from V and 5 bases from J, with 17 bases between. CDR3 in amino acids: CASSQSDPFGDTQYF. CDR3 nucleotides: TGTGCCAGCAGCCAATCGGACCCCTTTGGAGATACGCAGTATTTT. Combining the CDR3 with reference TRBV7-2 and TRBJ2-3 gives the whole variable domain GAGVSQSPSNKVTEKGKDVELRCDPISGHTALYWYRQSLGQGLEFLIYFQGNSAPDKSGLPSDRFSAERTGGSVSTLTIQRTQQEDSAVYLCASSQSDPFGDTQYFGPGTRLTVL.

The chain is built from TRBV12-3 or TRBV12-4 and TRBJ2-7, with D maybe TRBD1 (6 bases). V was shortened by 10 bases and J by 7 bases, with 23 bases between the two germline ends. There are 14 residues in the CDR3. Here the CDR3 reads CATALRQGRSEQYF. For the CDR3, the DNA is TGTGCCACCGCCCTGAGGCAGGGGAGAAGTGAGCAGTACTTC.

In this sample, this clonotype turned up a few times. V and J are TRBV10-2 and TRBJ2-1; D unclear. V gave up 6 bases and J gave up 9 bases, with 12 bases separating them. Germline V gene lookup returns CDR1 WSHSY and CDR2 SAAADI. This CDR3 is built from 12 residues. The CDR3 nucleotides are TGCGCCAGCAGGGACCCGCCGGGTGAGCAGTTCTTC. It codes for CASRDPPGEQFF.

The V gene is TRBV14, the J gene TRBJ2-4; perhaps TRBD1 as D (6 bases). Trimming shortened V by 1 base and J by 4 bases, and 11 bases separated the two germline ends. In germline, CDR1 is SGHDN, CDR2 FVKESK. The CDR3 spans 15 residues. The DNA of the CDR3 is TGTGCCAGCAGCCAAGGGGACACCCGAAAAAACATTCAGTACTTC. Its protein is CASSQGDTRKNIQYF.

This clonotype appeared a few times. V gene TRBV27 combines with J gene TRBJ2-1; TRBD2 matches 10 bases. The trim removed 4 bases at V and 6 bases at J, leaving 9 bases unmatched. Germline V lookup: CDR1 MNHEY, CDR2 SMNVEV (reference sequence). This CDR3 spans 16 amino acids. CDR3 protein: CASSWLAGGLFNEQFF. CDR3 DNA: TGTGCCAGCAGTTGGTTAGCGGGGGGCCTTTTCAATGAGCAGTTCTTC.

V gene TRBV20-1 combines with J gene TRBJ2-1; D may be TRBD1 or TRBD2 (5 bases each). The CDR3 is 15 amino acids. V lost 3 bases, J lost 1 base, and 13 bases lay in between. The germline gives CDR1 DFQATT, CDR2 SNEGSKA (reference sequence). The CDR3, as DNA: TGCAGTGCTAGCTACGGGGCCCGATCCTACAATGAGCAGTTCTTC. This encodes CSASYGARSYNEQFF.

Points on this clonotype: Relative to the germline gene, one junction end is altered; a read error may explain this. This rearrangement joins TRBV7-9 to TRBJ2-4; no firm D call. This CDR3 has 16 amino acids. Germline lookup yields CDR1 SEHNR and CDR2 FQNEAQ (reference sequence). The chain's CDR3 is CSSSLDDLLAKNIQYF. The CDR3 region has the DNA TGTTCCAGCAGCTTAGACGACCTCCTAGCCAAAAACATTCAGTACTTC.

The chain couples TRBV6-2 or TRBV6-3 to TRBJ2-1; perhaps D is TRBD1 or TRBD2 (6 bases each). This CDR3 is 15 amino acids long. The V gene lost 0 bases and the J gene lost 10 bases, with 16 bases spanning the gap. The germline CDR1 and CDR2 sequences are MNHEY and SVGEGT. The CDR3 nucleotides are TGTGCCAGCAGTTACTCGGGGGGACAAGCCCCAGAGCAGTTCTTC. Protein: CASSYSGGQAPEQFF.

J is TRBJ2-7 and V is TRBV15; 7 bases match TRBD2. This CDR3 has 15 residues. V dropped 0 bases and J dropped 3; count of bases not matched to a gene: 5. In germline, CDR1 is LNHNV, CDR2 YYDKDF (reference sequence). CDR3 nucleotides: TGTGCCACCAGCAGAGAACTGGGGGGGAGCTACGAGCAGTACTTC. Protein sequence: CATSRELGGSYEQYF.

The V gene is TRBV9, the J gene TRBJ1-6; 7 nucleotides line up with TRBD1. The ends lost 3 bases at V and 8 bases at J; junction bases unmatched: 5. This CDR3 contains 14 residues. The V gene's germline CDR1 is SGDLS and CDR2 YYNGEE. CDR3 DNA sequence: TGTGCCAGCAGCGACGACAGGGTATATTCACCCCTCCACTTT. Protein sequence: CASSDDRVYSPLHF.

The V gene is TRBV9, the J gene TRBJ2-3; D not certain. Germline V gene lookup returns CDR1 SGDLS and CDR2 YYNGEE. Trimming left V 4 bases short and J 0 bases short, with 18 bases between. The CDR3 spans 17 residues. The CDR3 region is CASSPRGYSASTDTQYF. Written as DNA, the CDR3 is TGTGCCAGCAGCCCCCGTGGTTACAGCGCTAGCACAGATACGCAGTATTTT.

This clonotype has more than one count but fewer than ten. As DNA, the CDR3 is TGCAGTGCTAGAGATCTGGCAGGGGGGCCCTTTAGCAATCAGCCCCAGCATTTT. It codes for CSARDLAGGPFSNQPQHF. The chain links TRBV20-1 to TRBJ1-5; 7 bases map to TRBD1. This CDR3 has 18 residues. V dropped 0 bases and J dropped 0; count of bases not matched to a gene: 11. CDR1 and CDR2 (germline): DFQATT, SNEGSKA (reference sequence).

This clonotype was seen a handful of times. The junction shows a germline mismatch at one end, possibly a read error. This rearrangement joins TRBV7-2 to TRBJ2-6; D gene unclear. Germline CDR1 and CDR2: SGHTA and FQGNSA. This CDR3 region has 14 residues. The CDR3 protein is CASSPRAGTNVLTF. CDR3 bases: TGTGCCAGCAGCCCCCGGGCTGGGACCAACGTCCTGACTTTC.

This rearrangement joins TRBV10-3 to TRBJ2-2, with 8 bases fitting TRBD1. With 6 bases clipped from V and 5 bases from J, the junction kept 8 bases outside the gene matches. Germline-derived CDR1 and CDR2 are ENHRY and SYGVKD. The CDR3 runs 15 residues. The CDR3: CAISEGQVPTGELFF. CDR3 nucleotides: TGTGCCATCAGCGAGGGACAGGTTCCAACCGGGGAGCTGTTTTTT.

The rearrangement joins TRBV20-1 to TRBJ1-2; the D gene is possibly TRBD1 (5 bases). The CDR3 totals 12 residues. Per the germline V gene, CDR1 is DFQATT and CDR2 is SNEGSKA (reference sequence). With 5 bases removed from V and 7 bases from J, the gap between germline ends came to 14 bases. The CDR3 region is CSAQQWGFGYTF. For the CDR3, the DNA is TGCAGTGCTCAGCAGTGGGGCTTTGGCTACACCTTC.

V gene TRBV7-2 combines with J gene TRBJ1-4, with D maybe TRBD1 (6 bases). CDR3 length equals 15 residues. V lost 1 base to trimming and J lost 10 bases, with 16 bases between them. Germline CDR1 is SGHTA and CDR2 is FQGNSA. CDR3 bases: TGTGCCAGCAGCTTAGGAGGTGGCAGGGGCCTAAAACTGTTTTTT. Protein: CASSLGGGRGLKLFF. Full variable domain (outside the CDR3, taken from reference TRBV7-2 and TRBJ1-4): GAGVSQSPSNKVTEKGKDVELRCDPISGHTALYWYRQSLGQGLEFLIYFQGNSAPDKSGLPSDRFSAERTGGSVSTLTIQRTQQEDSAVYLCASSLGGGRGLKLFFGSGTQLSVL.

This clonotype was observed many times. V and J are TRBV7-2 and TRBJ2-3; D may be TRBD2 (6 bases). The length of the CDR3 is 15 residues. Trimming stripped 4 bases from V and 2 bases from J, with 13 bases between. Germline V lookup: CDR1 SGHTA, CDR2 FQGNSA. DNA of the CDR3: TGTGCCAGCAGCTCACCGGGACTTGACACAGATACGCAGTATTTT. It translates to CASSSPGLDTDTQYF.

The chain couples TRBV28 to TRBJ1-2; D perhaps matches TRBD1 (5 bases). This CDR3 region has 15 residues. Germline values: CDR1 MDHEN, CDR2 SYDVKM. V lost 2 bases and J 6 bases, leaving 16 bases between the germline ends. CDR3 in amino acids: CASSLGRGRKNGYTF. CDR3 coding DNA: TGTGCCAGCAGTTTAGGAAGGGGCAGGAAAAATGGCTACACCTTC.

This clonotype was picked up a small number of times. The chain carries TRBV7-2 and TRBJ1-2; possibly TRBD1 for D (5 bases). Trimming pared 5 bases from V and 6 bases from J, leaving 25 bases between. The CDR3 contains 17 residues. The germline gives CDR1 SGHTA, CDR2 FQGNSA. CDR3 bases: TGTGCCAGCAGCCCAAGCTCGGGGACGAGAACCGTCCATGGCTACACCTTC. Amino acid sequence: CASSPSSGTRTVHGYTF.